This T cell receptor beta chain is from a study of Ad26.COV2.S vaccination and SARS-CoV-2 variants (dated by TCRdb to about 2021). Background on the whole study: Vaccine-arm donors were drawn from COV1001, a multicentre, randomized, double-blind, placebo-controlled phase I-IIa trial of Ad26.COV2.S in healthy adults. Ad26.COV2.S was given intramuscularly at 5x10^10 or 1x10^11 viral particles, as a single shot or as two shots 56 days apart. TCRbeta repertoire sequencing was used to assess the specificity and breadth of SARS-CoV-2-reactive T cell receptors after Ad26.COV2.S vaccination. A total of approximately 30 samples were included in the TCR-sequenced set, comprising around 20 Ad26.COV2.S vaccine recipients, 5 placebo recipients and 8 SARS-CoV-2 convalescent individuals. Trial participants were randomized into five groups of five: low-dose or high-dose Ad26.COV2.S given once or twice, or placebo on both occasions. Investigators remained blinded to trial group allocation during experiments and outcome assessment.

Paper-wide results and their limitations: Comparable non-spike TCR breadth was observed between vaccine and placebo recipients, consistent with only spike being contained in the vaccine. Substantial breadth of spike-specific CD8+ and CD4+ T cell responses was reported after vaccination. The authors noted that the TCR breadth and depth analyses may have underestimated total T cell responses. Comparing responses between vaccine doses or regimens was not something the study was powered to do. Ad26.COV2.S recipients had higher spike-specific TCR breadth than placebo recipients (P = 0.0014).

The CDR3 holds 13 amino acids from the cysteine to the phenylalanine. This entry keeps only the CDR3 DNA: 39 bases, framed from base 1. CDR1 is given as SGHAT and CDR2 as FQNNGV, both from the germline V gene. Here V drops 5 bases and J drops 11 bases, and the junction holds 7 bases not matched to any gene. With respect to this clone: What antigen it recognizes has not been identified. There are no base qualities to consult, and no much larger clone falls within one base.

The immunoSEQ Assay was used to sequence TCRbeta CDR3 regions. After extraction, genomic DNA underwent amplification by bias-controlled multiplex PCR, followed by high-throughput sequencing. In the authors' own workflow: To quantify the absolute abundance of every unique TCRbeta CDR3 region, sequences were collapsed and filtered. T cell fraction was estimated by normalizing TCRbeta template counts to usable DNA, which was measured by amplifying reference genes present in all nucleated cells. Repertoire TCRs were annotated as SARS-CoV-2-specific by exact matching of V gene, CDR3 amino acid sequence and J gene to a known reactive TCR set. The reference SARS-CoV-2 TCR set came from MIRA and was filtered for enrichment in COVID-19-positive ImmuneCODE repertoires, removing public or cross-reactive TCRs. Based on the MIRA antigens, annotated TCRs were further analysed at the level of specific ORF or position within ORF. Breadth was defined as the number of annotated unique rearrangements divided by the total number of unique productive rearrangements, and depth was defined as the summed frequency of the annotated unique rearrangements. Group comparisons of TCR breadth used two-sided Wilcoxon rank-sum tests. TCRdb provides this immuneACCESS table in a form limited to in-frame rearrangements. Some clones are lacking; in checked studies, under half of them reflect an unresolved V gene, and why the rest are absent is not known. That table gives V, J and clone size, and the DNA gave D and trimming. Within this sample are over 400,000 clones, with approximately 89% of them counted one time only. The ten top clones hold around 2.6% of the sample.

The sample's treatment or condition label, decoded: around 19 received Ad26.COV2.S at low or high dose, single or two shots; 5 received placebo; per-sample allocation not given. For vaccine and placebo recipients, repertoires were sequenced using samples collected on day 63 after the first injection. In Cohort 1b, about 25 adults aged 18-55 years were enrolled at a single site in Boston, USA, between 29 July and 7 August 2020. Ad26.COV2.S consisted of a replication-incompetent adenovirus type 26 vector by which a prefusion-stabilized SARS-CoV-2 spike protein from the original Wuhan strain was expressed.

The sequence joins TRBV11-2 to TRBJ1-4; the junction holds 8 bases that match TRBD1. Specimen: peripheral blood, collected in a trial of Ad26.COV2.S vaccine versus placebo. The clonotype comes from a person between 18 and 59 years old who received the Ad26.COV2.S COVID-19 vaccine or a placebo. Read as DNA, the sequence is TGTGCCAGCAGCGCGGACAGGGCCTGGAAACTGTTTTTT. Its protein is CASSADRAWKLFF.